The 29 T cell receptor beta chains below come from one sample, sequenced in a study of control samples from healthy donors and cancer patients. The method was immunoSEQ multiplex PCR; TCRdb's version includes in-frame clones alone and lacks a portion of them. The sample lists 82,000 or so clones; roughly 94% were seen once. The sample consisted of blood. The receptors were gathered from a woman under 30 in good health.

The chain recombines TRBV19 with TRBJ2-3; the match to TRBD2 covers 9 bases. After removal of 3 bases from V and 1 base from J, the junction contained 11 bases not matched to a gene. Per germline, CDR1 LNHDA and CDR2 SQIVND (reference sequence). The CDR3 spans 18 residues. CDR3 DNA: TGTGCCAGTAGTATTATTAGCGGGGGTACGCCGGGCACAGATACGCAGTATTTT. Encoded protein: CASSIISGGTPGTDTQYF. Full variable domain (outside the CDR3, taken from reference TRBV19 and TRBJ2-3): DGGITQSPKYLFRKEGQNVTLSCEQNLNHDAMYWYRQDPGQGLRLIYYSQIVNDFQKGDIAEGYSVSREKKESFPLTVTSAQKNPTAFYLCASSIISGGTPGTDTQYFGPGTRLTVL.

DNA for the CDR3: TGTGCCACCAGTGACCCTGGACTAGCGGGAGGTGAGCAGTTCTTC. Residues: CATSDPGLAGGEQFF. The chain links TRBV24-1 to TRBJ2-1; 14 nucleotides match TRBD2. Germline V gene data show CDR1 as KGHDR and CDR2 as SFDVKD. After removal of 4 bases from V and 9 bases from J, the junction contained 4 bases not matched to a gene. This CDR3 has 15 residues.

The chain combines TRBV7-9 with TRBJ2-1, with D possibly TRBD1 on 6 matching bases. Germline CDR1 is SEHNR and CDR2 is FQNEAQ (reference sequence). Trimming stripped 5 bases from V and 0 bases from J, with 11 bases between. The CDR3 totals 15 residues. The CDR3 here is CASSRGGFSYNEQFF. The CDR3 nucleotides read TGTGCCAGCAGCCGAGGGGGATTCTCCTACAATGAGCAGTTCTTC.

The genes are TRBV12-3 or TRBV12-4 and TRBJ2-1; no clear D gene. This CDR3 region has 13 residues. The germline V and J ends were trimmed by 2 bases and 4 bases, with 6 bases remaining between them. CDR3 nucleotide sequence: TGTGCCAGCAGTTTAAGGTTTTACAATGAGCAGTTCTTC. Its translation: CASSLRFYNEQFF.

The V call is TRBV14, the J call TRBJ2-3; no clear D gene. Germline CDR1 and CDR2: SGHDN and FVKESK. CDR3 size: 15 residues. With 2 bases removed from V and 0 bases from J, the gap between germline ends came to 9 bases. CDR3: CASSQLVGSTDTQYF. In DNA form, the CDR3 reads TGTGCCAGCAGCCAACTGGTAGGGAGCACAGATACGCAGTATTTT.

The CDR3 spells CASSQNPSGLPSSTQYF. The CDR3 DNA is TGTGCCAGCAGCCAAAACCCTAGCGGACTACCTAGTAGTACGCAGTATTTT. The V and J genes are TRBV27 and TRBJ2-3; 7 bases map to TRBD2. The V gene end was trimmed by 6 bases and the J gene end by 8 bases; junction bases not matched to a gene: 20. The CDR3 has 17 residues. Looked up from germline, CDR1 is MNHEY and CDR2 is SMNVEV (reference sequence).

V and J are TRBV14 and TRBJ2-1, with 9 positions matching TRBD1. V lost 4 bases, J lost 2 bases, and 6 bases stayed unmatched. CDR3 size: 16 residues. CDR1 and CDR2 (germline): SGHDN, FVKESK. CDR3 residues: CASSRRTGGPYNEQFF. The CDR3 DNA is TGTGCCAGCAGCCGGAGAACAGGGGGCCCCTACAATGAGCAGTTCTTC.

This clone was detected once. V usage is TRBV7-8 and J usage is TRBJ2-7; a possible D gene is TRBD1 (6 bases). The CDR3 length is 15 residues. Between the trimmed V and J ends, which lost 7 bases and 3 bases, there was a span of 19 bases. The germline V gene encodes CDR1 SGHVS and CDR2 FQNEAQ. CDR3 in amino acids: CASTRGQVKNYEQYF. For the CDR3, the DNA is TGTGCCAGCACCAGGGGCCAGGTAAAGAACTACGAGCAGTACTTC.

V is TRBV5-1 and J is TRBJ1-1; D not certain. The CDR3 covers 16 residues. The V gene lost 3 bases and the J gene lost 4 bases, with 19 bases spanning the gap. In germline, CDR1 is SGHRS, CDR2 YFSETQ. The CDR3 DNA is TGCGCCAGCAGCTGGAGCGGGGTCCCTGGGTCCACTGAAGCTTTCTTT. It yields the protein CASSWSGVPGSTEAFF.

The chain is built from TRBV7-2 and TRBJ2-1, with TRBD1 matching 9 bases. With V trimmed by 4 bases and J by 4 bases, 5 bases remained unmatched. Germline CDR1 and CDR2: SGHTA and FQGNSA. This CDR3 has 15 residues. This CDR3 is CASSYLTGGYNEQFF. CDR3 sequence (DNA): TGTGCCAGCAGCTACCTGACAGGGGGATACAATGAGCAGTTCTTC.

This clone was seen only once. V and J are TRBV11-2 and TRBJ1-1; 9 bases align to TRBD1. The J segment lost 2 bases and the V segment lost 4 bases, leaving 8 bases of the junction unmatched. Germline CDR1 reads SGHAT; CDR2 reads FQNNGV. The CDR3 contains 16 residues. CDR3 in amino acids: CASSSTGGPVNTEAFF. As DNA, the CDR3 is TGTGCCAGCAGCTCGACAGGGGGACCGGTAAACACTGAAGCTTTCTTT.

V usage is TRBV19 and J usage is TRBJ2-7, with D hard to call. In germline, CDR1 is LNHDA, CDR2 SQIVND (reference sequence). Deletions cut 3 bases from V and 1 base from J, with 4 bases between. This CDR3 has 12 amino acids. The CDR3 loop reads CASSMTSYEQYF. The CDR3 DNA is TGTGCCAGTAGTATGACGTCCTACGAGCAGTACTTC. Together with reference TRBV19 and TRBJ2-7, the CDR3 gives the full variable domain: DGGITQSPKYLFRKEGQNVTLSCEQNLNHDAMYWYRQDPGQGLRLIYYSQIVNDFQKGDIAEGYSVSREKKESFPLTVTSAQKNPTAFYLCASSMTSYEQYFGPGTRLTVT.

The J gene is TRBJ1-5, the V gene TRBV24-1; tentative D call: TRBD1 (5 bases). CDR1 is KGHDR and CDR2 is SFDVKD in the germline V gene. This CDR3 contains 16 residues. V gave up 4 bases and J gave up 2 bases, with 14 bases separating them. CDR3 DNA: TGTGCCACCAGTGAACCGGGACCCCTGGGCAATCAGCCCCAGCATTTT. Its translation: CATSEPGPLGNQPQHF.

This rearrangement joins TRBV19 to TRBJ2-3; maybe TRBD2 (6 bases). There are 13 residues in the CDR3. Trimming removed 5 bases from V and 8 bases from J, with 14 bases in between. Germline CDR1 is LNHDA and CDR2 is SQIVND (reference sequence). CDR3 in amino acids: CASSASRTTTQYF. CDR3 in DNA: TGTGCCAGTAGTGCGAGCAGGACTACTACGCAGTATTTT.

The chain has TRBV19 and TRBJ2-1; TRBD1 agrees at 8 bases. There are 17 residues in the CDR3. V dropped 4 bases and J dropped 2; count of bases not matched to a gene: 10. CDR1 LNHDA and CDR2 SQIVND come from the germline V gene (reference sequence). The CDR3 loop is CASSNTPNRGAYNEQFF. CDR3 DNA: TGTGCCAGTAGTAACACCCCTAACAGGGGGGCCTACAATGAGCAGTTCTTC. Together with reference TRBV19 and TRBJ2-1, the CDR3 gives the full variable domain: DGGITQSPKYLFRKEGQNVTLSCEQNLNHDAMYWYRQDPGQGLRLIYYSQIVNDFQKGDIAEGYSVSREKKESFPLTVTSAQKNPTAFYLCASSNTPNRGAYNEQFFGPGTRLTVL.

The chain couples TRBV5-8 to TRBJ1-1, with 8 bases that match TRBD1. The ends lost 4 bases at V and 1 base at J; junction bases unmatched: 9. The CDR3 totals 16 residues. Germline loops: CDR1 SGHTS, CDR2 YDEGEE. CDR3 in amino acids: CASSHGTGRRNTEAFF. In DNA, the CDR3 is TGTGCCAGCAGCCACGGGACAGGTAGAAGGAACACTGAAGCTTTCTTT.

This clone was recorded only once. V gene TRBV6-2 or TRBV6-3 combines with J gene TRBJ1-1; 7 bases are shared with TRBD1. CDR1 and CDR2 from the germline V gene are MNHEY and SVGEGT. V was clipped by 5 bases and J by 8 bases; unmatched bases: 5. The CDR3 loop spans 12 amino acids. In nucleotides, the CDR3 is TGTGCCAGCAGTCAGGGACAGAGAGAAGCTTTCTTT. Translated, it gives CASSQGQREAFF.

This clone was seen a single time. V usage is TRBV5-1 and J usage is TRBJ1-2; 7 nucleotides agree with TRBD1. This CDR3 has 14 amino acids. V lost 0 bases and J lost 5; bases outside the gene matches: 4. The V gene's germline CDR1 is SGHRS and CDR2 YFSETQ. In nucleotides, the CDR3 is TGCGCCAGCAGCTTGGCCAGACAGGGATATGGCTACACCTTC. Its protein product is CASSLARQGYGYTF. The full variable domain, rest sourced from reference TRBV5-1 and TRBJ1-2, is KAGVTQTPRYLIKTRGQQVTLSCSPISGHRSVSWYQQTPGQGLQFLFEYFSETQRNKGNFPGRFSGRQFSNSRSEMNVSTLELGDSALYLCASSLARQGYGYTFGSGTRLTVV.

This chain joins TRBV29-1 and TRBJ1-3; TRBD1 might be the D (6 bases). CDR1 and CDR2 from the germline V gene are SQVTM and ANQGSEA. The CDR3 totals 17 residues. The V end lost 4 bases, the J end lost 5 bases, and 24 bases lay between the germline ends. The CDR3 here is CSVGVRAQGAVRNTIYF. CDR3 nucleotide sequence: TGCAGCGTTGGGGTCCGCGCACAGGGAGCGGTCAGAAACACCATATATTTT.

The chain combines TRBV2 with TRBJ1-2; 8 bases are shared with TRBD1. This CDR3 contains 14 residues. Trimming removed 6 bases from V and 2 bases from J; junction bases left unmatched: 5. Germline CDR1 SNHLY, CDR2 FYNNEI. CDR3 nucleotides: TGTGCCAGCAGCCTAGGACAGGGCAACTATGGCTACACCTTC. Its protein is CASSLGQGNYGYTF.

This clone was seen just once. The rearrangement uses TRBV28 and TRBJ2-5; 8 bases map to TRBD2. After removal of 2 bases from V and 4 bases from J, the junction contained 6 bases not matched to a gene. The length of the CDR3 is 15 residues. Per germline, CDR1 MDHEN and CDR2 SYDVKM. The CDR3 bases are TGTGCCAGCAGTTTAGCCGGGGGGGTAGGAGAGACCCAGTACTTC. This codes for CASSLAGGVGETQYF.

The chain is built from TRBV27 and TRBJ2-7, with 8 bases identical to TRBD2. Germline CDR1 reads MNHEY; CDR2 reads SMNVEV (reference sequence). The junction had 2 bases not matched to a gene; V was cut back by 2 bases and J by 2 bases. The CDR3 is 14 amino acids. CDR3 DNA: TGTGCCAGCAGTTTAGCGGGAGGACCCTACGAGCAGTACTTC. Protein sequence: CASSLAGGPYEQYF.

The gene calls are TRBV6-6 and TRBJ1-4; 8 nucleotides line up with TRBD1. The CDR3 covers 14 residues. V gave up 5 bases and J gave up 8 bases; unmatched junction bases: 7. The V gene's germline CDR1 is MNHNY and CDR2 SVGAGI (reference sequence). The CDR3 DNA reads TGTGCCAGCAGTCCCGACAGGGGTGTAGAAAAACTGTTTTTT. Translated: CASSPDRGVEKLFF.

V and J are TRBV27 and TRBJ2-7; 10 bases line up with TRBD1. This CDR3 has 17 residues. The trim removed 6 bases at V and 2 bases at J, leaving 13 bases unmatched. Germline values: CDR1 MNHEY, CDR2 SMNVEV (reference sequence). CDR3 sequence reads: CASSLGRSGTGAYEQYF. CDR3 bases: TGTGCCAGCAGCTTAGGGCGTTCCGGGACAGGGGCCTACGAGCAGTACTTC.

This chain links TRBV6-2 or TRBV6-3 with TRBJ2-3; D might be TRBD2 (5 bases). V lost 0 bases, J lost 4 bases, and 23 bases lay in between. CDR1 MNHEY and CDR2 SVGEGT come from the germline V gene. The CDR3 has 19 residues. CDR3 region: CASSYSNEGSGKRADTQYF. CDR3 nucleotides: TGTGCCAGCAGTTACTCGAATGAGGGCTCGGGGAAAAGGGCAGATACGCAGTATTTT.

This clone was recorded only once. V gene TRBV6-1 combines with J gene TRBJ1-4; D is unclear. The CDR3 totals 14 residues. V gave up 1 base and J gave up 8 bases, with 11 bases separating them. Germline lookup yields CDR1 MNHNS and CDR2 SASEGT. The CDR3 region is CASSEGTASEKLFF. As DNA, the CDR3 is TGTGCCAGCAGTGAAGGAACAGCCAGCGAAAAACTGTTTTTT.

The chain recombines TRBV10-3 with TRBJ2-1, with TRBD2 identical over 8 bases. CDR1 and CDR2 from the germline V gene are ENHRY and SYGVKD. CDR3 length: 19 amino acids. V lost 0 bases and J lost 4; bases outside the gene matches: 14. The CDR3 region has the DNA TGTGCCATCAGTGAGTCGATACGGGAGGGCCAATCCAAATACAATGAGCAGTTCTTC. It yields the protein CAISESIREGQSKYNEQFF.

This rearrangement joins TRBV28 to TRBJ2-7; 7 bases match TRBD2. The CDR3 contains 14 residues. CDR1 and CDR2 from the germline V gene are MDHEN and SYDVKM. With V trimmed by 2 bases and J by 7 bases, 8 bases remained unmatched. CDR3 nucleotide sequence: TGTGCCAGCAGTTTAGGGGGGGGAGGCAGGGAGCAGTACTTC. This gives the protein CASSLGGGGREQYF.

The J gene is TRBJ1-1, the V gene TRBV7-2, with D uncertain. Trimming cost V 1 base and J 7 bases, with 4 bases left between them. Germline V gene data show CDR1 as SGHTA and CDR2 as FQGNSA. The CDR3 has 11 residues. The CDR3: CASSLVYEAFF. Written as DNA, the CDR3 is TGTGCCAGCAGCTTAGTGTATGAAGCTTTCTTT.